These T cell receptor beta chains were read from a single sample in a study of cytomegalovirus exposure and HLA in healthy donors. Only in-frame clones appear in the TCRdb table, and some are missing; sequencing was by immunoSEQ multiplex PCR. The repertoire holds some 100,000 clones, 74% seen once, with 2% to 2.5% in the top ten. The sequencing sample was made of PBMCs. These receptors all come from a human donor in good health. Each CDR3 is given with its conserved first and last residue. D genes are given only for firm matches. Size tells how often a clone was seen (once, few, many) or the class of an expanded clone, and some rows leave it out.

abundance: -
j_gene: TRBJ2-5
d_gene: TRBD2
v_gene: TRBV2
len: 15
CDR3aa: CATQRGASGQETQYF
CDR3nt: TGTGCCACCCAGCGGGGCGCTAGCGGACAAGAGACCCAGTACTTC

abundance: few
j_gene: TRBJ1-2
d_gene: -
v_gene: TRBV19
len: 13
CDR3aa: CASSPGTQYGYTF
CDR3nt: TGTGCCAGTAGTCCTGGGACTCAGTATGGCTACACCTTC

abundance: once
j_gene: TRBJ2-5
d_gene: -
v_gene: TRBV15
len: 14
CDR3aa: CATSRDQQEGTQYF
CDR3nt: TGTGCCACCAGCAGAGATCAACAGGAAGGGACCCAGTACTTC

abundance: -
j_gene: TRBJ1-1
d_gene: TRBD1
v_gene: TRBV2
len: 18
CDR3aa: CASQTGAPGVWSGTEAFF
CDR3nt: TGTGCCAGTCAAACAGGGGCCCCCGGGGTTTGGAGTGGAACTGAAGCTTTCTTT

abundance: -
j_gene: TRBJ2-5
d_gene: TRBD1
v_gene: TRBV6-1
len: 12
CDR3aa: CAGRQGQETQYF
CDR3nt: TGTGCCGGAAGACAGGGGCAAGAGACCCAGTACTTC

abundance: -
j_gene: TRBJ2-7
d_gene: -
v_gene: TRBV30
len: 12
CDR3aa: CAWGRRPREQYF
CDR3nt: TGTGCCTGGGGAAGGCGGCCACGGGAGCAGTACTTC

abundance: once
j_gene: TRBJ2-1
d_gene: TRBD2
v_gene: TRBV7-8
len: 16
CDR3aa: CASRPLAGERYNEQFF
CDR3nt: TGTGCCAGCAGACCACTAGCGGGAGAACGGTACAATGAGCAGTTCTTC

abundance: few
j_gene: TRBJ2-7
d_gene: -
v_gene: TRBV5-1
len: 15
CDR3aa: CASSPVFEGSYEQYF
CDR3nt: TGCGCCAGCAGCCCTGTTTTTGAGGGATCCTACGAGCAGTACTTC

abundance: -
j_gene: TRBJ1-1
d_gene: -
v_gene: TRBV11-2
len: 13
CDR3aa: CASSKQGNTEAFF
CDR3nt: TGTGCCAGCAGCAAACAGGGGAACACTGAAGCTTTCTTT

abundance: -
j_gene: TRBJ2-7
d_gene: TRBD1
v_gene: TRBV19
len: 14
CDR3aa: CASRPGQGSHEQYF
CDR3nt: TGTGCCAGTCGACCGGGACAGGGGTCCCACGAGCAGTACTTC

abundance: -
j_gene: TRBJ1-4
d_gene: TRBD1
v_gene: TRBV27
len: 15
CDR3aa: CASSLSGQGDEKLFF
CDR3nt: TGTGCCAGCAGTTTATCGGGACAGGGGGATGAAAAACTGTTTTTT

abundance: -
j_gene: TRBJ1-1
d_gene: -
v_gene: TRBV9
len: 13
CDR3aa: CASSVEEVTEAFF
CDR3nt: TGTGCCAGCAGCGTGGAGGAGGTCACTGAAGCTTTCTTT

abundance: -
j_gene: TRBJ1-6
d_gene: TRBD1
v_gene: TRBV4-2
len: 17
CDR3aa: CASSQALVGQGGTPLHF
CDR3nt: TGTGCCAGCAGCCAAGCCTTGGTCGGACAGGGAGGGACACCCCTCCACTTT

abundance: many
j_gene: TRBJ2-3
d_gene: TRBD2
v_gene: TRBV5-6
len: 18
CDR3aa: CASSKVGRRGGRTDTQYF
CDR3nt: TGTGCCAGCAGCAAAGTTGGGAGGCGGGGGGGACGCACAGATACGCAGTATTTT

abundance: few
j_gene: TRBJ2-7
d_gene: TRBD2
v_gene: TRBV6-6
len: 14
CDR3aa: CASVPGLSSYEQYF
CDR3nt: TGTGCCAGCGTCCCGGGACTAAGCTCCTACGAGCAGTACTTC

abundance: -
j_gene: TRBJ1-1
d_gene: TRBD1
v_gene: TRBV6-5
len: 13
CDR3aa: CASSPRQGLEAFF
CDR3nt: TGTGCCAGCAGTCCGCGACAGGGCCTTGAAGCTTTCTTT

abundance: -
j_gene: TRBJ2-2
d_gene: -
v_gene: TRBV19
len: 14
CDR3aa: CASNRSPRTGELFF
CDR3nt: TGTGCCAGTAATCGGTCCCCGAGAACCGGGGAGCTGTTTTTT